Reported below is one T cell receptor (beta chain). This entry belongs to a study of blood T cell repertoires in COVID-19. Germline V gene data show CDR1 as SGHRS and CDR2 as YFSETQ. Trimming cost V 1 base and J 5 bases; bases outside gene matches: 3. This CDR3 region has 15 residues. In the authors' methods: How many nucleated cells were present was estimated from reference gene primer amplification. The repertoire was sequenced with immunoSEQ multiplex PCR; TCRdb's copy has only in-frame clones and lacks some. V and J calls and clone size are given by that table; D and trimming were obtained from the DNA. The sample includes 320,000 or so clones, roughly 90% seen only once; the top ten take approximately 4.7%.

The chain couples TRBV5-1 to TRBJ2-3, with 11 bases fitting TRBD2. The source material was PBMCs or T cells enriched from blood (not recorded which). This receptor was identified in a man aged 55 to 70 who had recovered from COVID-19. The CDR3 coding sequence is TGCGCCAGCAGCTTGCTAGCGGGAGGCGGAGATACGCAGTATTTT. Protein sequence: CASSLLAGGGDTQYF.